The present entry profiles one T cell receptor (beta chain) with its context. This sample was taken from a study of blood T cell repertoires in COVID-19. The data were produced by immunoSEQ multiplex PCR, yet TCRdb's version contains in-frame clones alone and is incomplete. Of 250,000 or so clones in the sample, around nine tenths were seen once. This CDR3 is 14 amino acids long. CDR1 is SGDLS, CDR2 YYNGEE, per germline. The ends lost 2 bases at V and 4 bases at J; junction bases unmatched: 1. This clonotype originated in a woman aged 45 to 65 who had recovered from COVID-19. The rearrangement links TRBV9 to TRBJ1-5; 9 positions agree with TRBD1. Sequencing input: PBMCs or T cells enriched from blood (not recorded which). CDR3 protein: CASSVGQGNQPQHF. In DNA, the CDR3 is TGTGCCAGCAGCGTGGGACAGGGTAATCAGCCCCAGCATTTT. The full variable domain, completed using reference TRBV9 and TRBJ1-5, is DSGVTQTPKHLITATGQRVTLRCSPRSGDLSVYWYQQSLDQGLQFLIQYYNGEERAKGNILERFSAQQFPDLHSELNLSSLELGDSALYFCASSVGQGNQPQHFGDGTRLSIL.